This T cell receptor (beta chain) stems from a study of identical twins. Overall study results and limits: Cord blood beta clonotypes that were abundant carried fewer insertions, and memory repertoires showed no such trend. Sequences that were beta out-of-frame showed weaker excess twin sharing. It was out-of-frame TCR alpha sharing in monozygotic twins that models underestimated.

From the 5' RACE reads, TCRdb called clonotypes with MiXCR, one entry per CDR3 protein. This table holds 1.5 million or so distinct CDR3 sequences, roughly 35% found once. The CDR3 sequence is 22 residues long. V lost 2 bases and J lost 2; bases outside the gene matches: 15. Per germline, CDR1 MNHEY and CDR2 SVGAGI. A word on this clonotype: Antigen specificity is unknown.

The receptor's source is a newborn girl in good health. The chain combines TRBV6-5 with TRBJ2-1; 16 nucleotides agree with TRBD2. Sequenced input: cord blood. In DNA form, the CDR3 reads TGTGCCAGCAGTTACCCTTCCGACAAGCCCGGGACTAGCGGGGGGGCCTACAATGAGCAGTTCTTC. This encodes CASSYPSDKPGTSGGAYNEQFF.